The 17 T cell receptor beta chains in this list originate from one sample, sequenced in a study of CD8 T cells in ankylosing spondylitis. TCRdb ran MiXCR on the 5' RACE reads and lists one entry per CDR3 protein. The data hold around 150,000 distinct CDR3 sequences, with roughly 30% observed a single time. The sample was synovial fluid, either unsorted or a sorted T cell fraction (not recorded which). These receptors were taken from a male donor with ankylosing spondylitis.

V and J are TRBV19 and TRBJ2-7, with 9 positions matching TRBD1. Germline-derived CDR1 and CDR2 are LNHDA and SQIVND (reference sequence). The CDR3 sequence is 14 residues long. The V segment lost 7 bases and the J segment 3 bases; nucleotides outside the gene matches: 7. The CDR3 spells CASIRDRDGYEQYF. The CDR3 DNA is TGTGCCAGTATCCGGGACAGGGATGGCTACGAGCAGTACTTC.

This clonotype has a count of ten or more. The gene calls are TRBV11-2 and TRBJ2-5; TRBD1 is a possible D gene (6 bases). Germline CDR1 is SGHAT and CDR2 is FQNNGV. Trimming shortened V by 3 bases and J by 3 bases, and 14 bases separated the two germline ends. The CDR3 contains 15 residues. CDR3 sequence (DNA): TGTGCCAGCAGCTTCTCCTCCTACAGGGAAGAGACCCAGTACTTC. It codes for CASSFSSYREETQYF.

By sample share, this clonotype is medium-sized. This rearrangement joins TRBV2 to TRBJ2-7; either TRBD1 or TRBD2 may fit D (6 bases each). Germline V gene data show CDR1 as SNHLY and CDR2 as FYNNEI. The CDR3 contains 13 residues. The V and J ends lost 7 bases and 5 bases respectively, with 15 bases between them. Here the CDR3 reads CASTLGRGDEQYF. CDR3 DNA: TGTGCCAGCACCCTGGGAAGGGGGGACGAGCAGTACTTC.

The V and J genes are TRBV7-9 and TRBJ2-4; possibly TRBD1 for D (5 bases). The CDR3 is made up of 16 amino acids. Trimming removed 10 bases from V and 2 bases from J, with 21 bases in between. Germline V gene sequence: CDR1 SEHNR, CDR2 FQNEAQ (reference sequence). For the CDR3, the DNA is TGTGCCACCGCCTATGGACACACTGGTCCCAAAAACATTCAGTACTTC. It specifies CATAYGHTGPKNIQYF.

The rearrangement links TRBV7-8 to TRBJ1-5; D perhaps matches TRBD1 (5 bases). The CDR3 has 19 residues. Trimming stripped 2 bases from V and 0 bases from J, with 20 bases between. CDR1 is SGHVS and CDR2 is FQNEAQ in the germline V gene. CDR3: CASSLYGTLELYSNQPQHF. The DNA of the CDR3 is TGTGCCAGCAGCTTATACGGGACTCTCGAACTATATAGCAATCAGCCCCAGCATTTT. The full variable domain, rest sourced from reference TRBV7-8 and TRBJ1-5, is GAGVSQSPRYKVAKRGQDVALRCDPISGHVSLFWYQQALGQGPEFLTYFQNEAQLDKSGLPSDRFFAERPEGSVSTLKIQRTQQEDSAVYLCASSLYGTLELYSNQPQHFGDGTRLSIL.

CDR3 nucleotides: TGTGCCAGCAGCCCAGAGGGACTAGCAGCCTACAATGAGCAGTTCTTC. Protein product: CASSPEGLAAYNEQFF. This rearrangement joins TRBV7-8 to TRBJ2-1, with 9 positions matching TRBD2. The germline V gene encodes CDR1 SGHVS and CDR2 FQNEAQ. After removal of 5 bases from V and 2 bases from J, the junction contained 7 bases not matched to a gene. This CDR3 is built from 16 residues. Based on the CDR3 plus reference TRBV7-8 and TRBJ2-1, the full variable domain is GAGVSQSPRYKVAKRGQDVALRCDPISGHVSLFWYQQALGQGPEFLTYFQNEAQLDKSGLPSDRFFAERPEGSVSTLKIQRTQQEDSAVYLCASSPEGLAAYNEQFFGPGTRLTVL.

This clonotype showed up many times. J is TRBJ1-6 and V is TRBV28; the D is unclear. The length of the CDR3 is 14 residues. Trimming cost V 3 bases and J 7 bases, with 10 bases left between them. CDR1 MDHEN and CDR2 SYDVKM come from the germline V gene. The CDR3 region is CASSFPGLNSPLHF. For the CDR3, the DNA is TGTGCCAGCAGTTTTCCTGGATTAAATTCACCCCTCCACTTT.

In its sample, this clonotype was seen many times. The chain uses TRBV29-1 and TRBJ1-1, with D possibly being TRBD1 (5 bases). Trimming cost V 5 bases and J 4 bases, with 17 bases left between them. Per the germline V gene, CDR1 is SQVTM and CDR2 is ANQGSEA. The CDR3 sequence is 14 residues long. CDR3 sequence reads: CSVRRASTGTEAFF. DNA for the CDR3: TGCAGCGTTCGCAGGGCCAGTACTGGCACTGAAGCTTTCTTT.

The chain couples TRBV7-9 to TRBJ1-2, with D maybe TRBD1 (6 bases). This CDR3 spans 15 amino acids. The ends were cut back, 5 bases at V and 2 bases at J, with 15 bases in the middle. The germline V gene has CDR1 SEHNR and CDR2 FQNEAQ (reference sequence). The CDR3 bases are TGTGCCAGCAGCCCAAACGCCGGGACAAACTATGGCTACACCTTC. Its translation: CASSPNAGTNYGYTF.

This chain connects TRBV7-8 to TRBJ1-5; no clear D. Germline V gene data show CDR1 as SGHVS and CDR2 as FQNEAQ. The CDR3 has 17 residues. The V end was cut by 3 bases, the J end by 1 base, with 16 bases between. The CDR3, as DNA: TGTGCCAGCAGCTTTATGCCCGACGGTACGAGCAATCAGCCCCAGCATTTT. This encodes CASSFMPDGTSNQPQHF.

V usage is TRBV2 and J usage is TRBJ2-1; D is perhaps TRBD1 or TRBD2 (7 bases each). V lost 6 bases and J 0 bases, leaving 12 bases between the germline ends. Germline V gene data show CDR1 as SNHLY and CDR2 as FYNNEI. The CDR3 spans 15 residues. The CDR3 here is CASRKRDSSYNEQFF. CDR3 coding DNA: TGTGCCAGCAGAAAGCGGGACAGCTCCTACAATGAGCAGTTCTTC.

The chain recombines TRBV5-1 with TRBJ2-2, with D perhaps TRBD2 (5 bases). The CDR3 is 13 amino acids. Per the germline V gene, CDR1 is SGHRS and CDR2 is YFSETQ. V was pared by 7 bases and J by 4 bases, with 11 bases between. The CDR3 coding sequence is TGCGCCAGCCGAACGACTACCACCGGGGAGCTGTTTTTT. Amino acids: CASRTTTTGELFF.

The chain combines TRBV20-1 with TRBJ2-7; D is perhaps TRBD1 (5 bases). This CDR3 is 11 amino acids long. Germline V gene lookup returns CDR1 DFQATT and CDR2 SNEGSKA (reference sequence). The ends were cut back, 8 bases at V and 0 bases at J, with 8 bases in the middle. CDR3 in DNA: TGCAGTCCACAGGTCTCCTACGAGCAGTACTTC. It codes for CSPQVSYEQYF.

In this sample, this clonotype turned up a few times. This chain connects TRBV6-2 or TRBV6-3 to TRBJ1-5, with TRBD1 matching over 8 bases. The V segment lost 3 bases and the J segment 11 bases; nucleotides outside the gene matches: 6. Germline CDR1 MNHEY, CDR2 SVGEGT. This CDR3 is built from 13 residues. In DNA form, the CDR3 reads TGTGCCAGCAGTTATCGGGACAGGTATACCCAGCATTTT. Translation: CASSYRDRYTQHF.

This clonotype has more than one count but fewer than ten. This chain links TRBV20-1 with TRBJ2-1, with 7 bases identical to TRBD2. Germline V gene data show CDR1 as DFQATT and CDR2 as SNEGSKA (reference sequence). This CDR3 has 16 amino acids. Trimming cost V 0 bases and J 5 bases; bases outside gene matches: 10. The CDR3 DNA follows: TGCAGTGCTAGAGATGCCGGGCGGGGGATTAACAATGAGCAGTTCTTC. Translating it yields CSARDAGRGINNEQFF.

The chain recombines TRBV2 with TRBJ2-1; 9 nucleotides line up with TRBD2. The CDR3 contains 13 residues. Unmatched junction bases numbered 2, after V lost 7 bases and J lost 4 bases. Per the germline V gene, CDR1 is SNHLY and CDR2 is FYNNEI. CDR3: CASMTSGYNEQFF. DNA of the CDR3: TGTGCCAGCATGACTAGCGGTTACAATGAGCAGTTCTTC.

The V call is TRBV3-1, the J call TRBJ2-1; no clear D. Trimming left V 1 base short and J 8 bases short, with 15 bases between. Germline V lookup: CDR1 LGHDT, CDR2 YNNKEL (reference sequence). The CDR3 is 15 amino acids. The CDR3 DNA reads as TGTGCCAGCAGCCAAGTCGTCGTCCTCTCCCATGAGCAGTTCTTC. It codes for CASSQVVVLSHEQFF.